This TCR beta chain came from a study of blood T cell repertoires in COVID-19. Overall study context: The origin of the acute and convalescent COVID-19 samples was the United States, Italy and Spain. The cDNA or gDNA used as material had been derived from T cells, B-cell-depleted T cells, or PBMCs.

The authors' processing: The assay estimated nucleated cells by amplifying reference gene primers. Sequencing used immunoSEQ multiplex PCR; TCRdb keeps in-frame clones, though not all of them. Clonal size and the V and J genes are those of that table, whereas D and trimming came from the DNA. The data hold approximately 210,000 clones, with 85% observed a single time. This clone was counted once. At the DNA level, this CDR3 is encoded by other sequences in the same sample as well. CDR1 and CDR2 from the germline V gene are MRHNA and SNTAGT. This CDR3 spans 17 amino acids. The V segment lost 2 bases and the J segment 0 bases; nucleotides outside the gene matches: 4. Patients in Seattle were enrolled during active infection, then followed longitudinally.

V usage is TRBV6-4 and J usage is TRBJ2-6; 7 positions agree with TRBD1. The sequenced sample consisted of peripheral blood. The source is a man aged 60 to 75 with COVID-19, enrolled during active disease. Here the CDR3 DNA reads TGTGCCAGCAGTGACAGGGGGCTAAACTCTGGGGCCAACGTCCTGACTTTC. This encodes CASSDRGLNSGANVLTF.